These 28 T cell receptor beta chains came from one sample sequenced in a study of blood T cell repertoires in COVID-19. The method was immunoSEQ multiplex PCR; TCRdb's version includes in-frame clones alone and lacks a portion of them. Counted here are roughly 150,000 clones, approximately 95% occurring once; the ten biggest clones make up just under 2%. Sequenced input: peripheral blood. Receptors originate from a woman aged 60-75 years with COVID-19, enrolled during active disease.

This clone was found once. The V call is TRBV25-1, the J call TRBJ1-1; a weak D match, TRBD1 (6 bases). CDR3 length equals 13 residues. V shed 10 bases and J shed 1 base, with 13 bases lying between them. Germline values: CDR1 MGHDK, CDR2 SYGVNS. The CDR3 DNA sequence: TGTGCCACCCAGGGACACGGGAACACTGAAGCTTTCTTT. It codes for CATQGHGNTEAFF.

This clone was seen a single time. This specimen includes other DNA sequences encoding the same CDR3. The CDR3 bases are TGTGCCAGCAGCCAGGACAGGGTGGAGACCCAGTACTTC. Amino acid sequence: CASSQDRVETQYF. The rearrangement links TRBV14 to TRBJ2-5; 8 bases agree with TRBD1. V lost 3 bases to trimming and J lost 5 bases; unmatched junction nucleotides: 2. CDR1 and CDR2 from the germline V gene are SGHDN and FVKESK. CDR3 size: 13 residues. Supplemented by reference TRBV14 and TRBJ2-5, the full variable domain reads EAGVTQFPSHSVIEKGQTVTLRCDPISGHDNLYWYRRVMGKEIKFLLHFVKESKQDESGMPNNRFLAERTGGTYSTLKVQPAELEDSGVYFCASSQDRVETQYFGPGTRLLVL.

The genes are TRBV6-6 and TRBJ2-3; 8 bases align to TRBD1. V was pared by 2 bases and J by 1 base, with 2 bases of the junction left unmatched. The CDR3 runs to 15 residues. The germline gives CDR1 MNHNY, CDR2 SVGAGI (reference sequence). The CDR3 DNA is TGTGCCAGCAGTTACAAGGGACAGGGCACAGATACGCAGTATTTT. Its protein product is CASSYKGQGTDTQYF.

V usage is TRBV29-1 and J usage is TRBJ1-2, with D perhaps TRBD1 (5 bases). This CDR3 is 14 amino acids long. CDR1 SQVTM and CDR2 ANQGSEA come from the germline V gene. The V end was cut by 7 bases, the J end by 2 bases, with 17 bases between. The CDR3, as DNA: TGCAGCGCCGAAACAGGAGCAACAAACTATGGCTACACCTTC. Its translation is CSAETGATNYGYTF.

The V call is TRBV3-1 (or the pseudogene TRBV3-2), the J call TRBJ1-3; D unclear. V gave up 3 bases and J gave up 2 bases, with 11 bases separating them. The CDR3 covers 15 residues. CDR1 is LGHDT and CDR2 is YNNKEL in the germline V gene (reference sequence). CDR3 region: CASSHLAAPGNTIYF. CDR3 DNA: TGTGCCAGCAGCCATCTTGCGGCCCCTGGAAACACCATATATTTT.

The chain combines TRBV29-1 with TRBJ1-1; 8 bases fit TRBD1. Trimming cost V 5 bases and J 4 bases; bases outside gene matches: 6. This CDR3 comprises 13 residues. In germline, CDR1 is SQVTM, CDR2 ANQGSEA. DNA for the CDR3: TGCAGCGTTACAGGGGGATATACCACTGAAGCTTTCTTT. Translation gives CSVTGGYTTEAFF. The entire variable domain, with the rest obtained from reference TRBV29-1 and TRBJ1-1, is as follows: SAVISQKPSRDICQRGTSLTIQCQVDSQVTMMFWYRQQPGQSLTLIATANQGSEATYESGFVIDKFPISRPNLTFSTLTVSNMSPEDSSIYLCSVTGGYTTEAFFGQGTRLTVV.

The chain recombines TRBV5-4 with TRBJ2-7, with a weak D call TRBD1 (6 bases). The CDR3 contains 13 residues. Germline CDR1 is SGHNT and CDR2 is YYREEE (reference sequence). Trimming pared 3 bases from V and 1 base from J, leaving 8 bases between. The CDR3 sequence is CASSWGPSYEQYF. The CDR3 nucleotides are TGTGCCAGCAGCTGGGGGCCGTCCTACGAGCAGTACTTC.

The J gene is TRBJ1-5, the V gene TRBV20-1; 10 bases are a match to TRBD1. Germline loops: CDR1 DFQATT, CDR2 SNEGSKA (reference sequence). The CDR3 runs to 14 residues. J was trimmed by 4 bases and V by 6 bases; bases with no gene match: 6. The CDR3 loop is CSASGTGANQPQHF. For the CDR3, the DNA is TGCAGTGCCAGTGGGACAGGGGCAAATCAGCCCCAGCATTTT.

The chain employs TRBV2 and TRBJ2-1, with D possibly being TRBD2 (5 bases). In germline, CDR1 is SNHLY, CDR2 FYNNEI. CDR3 size: 15 residues. V was clipped by 3 bases and J by 9 bases, with 18 bases between them. The CDR3 sequence is CASSEGPPGESEQFF. Here the CDR3 DNA reads TGTGCCAGCAGTGAGGGCCCTCCCGGGGAGAGTGAGCAGTTCTTC.

This sequence joins TRBV5-1 and TRBJ2-3; D possibly corresponds to TRBD1 (6 bases). There are 17 residues in the CDR3. Germline V gene data show CDR1 as SGHRS and CDR2 as YFSETQ. V gave up 0 bases and J gave up 4 bases, with 18 bases separating them. CDR3 in amino acids: CASSLGNSGDPPDTQYF. CDR3 bases: TGCGCCAGCAGCTTGGGGAACTCAGGGGACCCTCCAGATACGCAGTATTTT.

This clone was counted once. This chain connects TRBV21-1 to TRBJ1-5; the table assigns TRBD1, which was not confirmed against the DNA. TRBV21-1 is labeled a pseudogene. The CDR3 is 19 amino acids. For the CDR3, the DNA is TGTGCCAGCAGCGACCGGGACAGGCGTTCCATTTATAGCAATCAGCCCCAGCATTTT. Translation gives CASSDRDRRSIYSNQPQHF.

V gene TRBV7-9 combines with J gene TRBJ1-2; D is unresolved. CDR3 size: 16 residues. Trimming shortened V by 1 base and J by 3 bases, and 15 bases separated the two germline ends. Germline V CDR1 and CDR2: SEHNR, FQNEAQ (reference sequence). The CDR3 DNA follows: TGTGCCAGCAGCTTAGGAGGAGGCAGAGGAGACTATGGCTACACCTTC. This gives the protein CASSLGGGRGDYGYTF. The full variable domain, rest sourced from reference TRBV7-9 and TRBJ1-2, is DTGVSQNPRHKITKRGQNVTFRCDPISEHNRLYWYRQTLGQGPEFLTYFQNEAQLEKSRLLSDRFSAERPKGSFSTLEIQRTEQGDSAMYLCASSLGGGRGDYGYTFGSGTRLTVV.

This chain connects TRBV3-1 (or the pseudogene TRBV3-2) to TRBJ1-6; unclear D gene. Germline CDR1 LGHDT, CDR2 YNNKEL (reference sequence). Trimming left V 0 bases short and J 13 bases short, with 10 bases between. The CDR3 consists of 13 residues. The CDR3 reads CASSQDAGSPLHF. The CDR3 nucleotides are TGTGCCAGCAGCCAAGACGCCGGGTCTCCCCTCCACTTT.

The genes are TRBV21-1 and TRBJ1-2; TRBD1, the table's D call, lacks a check against the DNA. TRBV21-1 is described as a pseudogene. This CDR3 is 16 amino acids long. The CDR3 is CASSKEVQGAIYGYTF. Written as DNA, the CDR3 is TGTGCCAGCAGCAAAGAAGTTCAGGGGGCGATCTATGGCTACACCTTC.

The rearrangement uses TRBV9 and TRBJ2-7, with 7 bases matching TRBD2. This CDR3 spans 15 amino acids. Germline loops: CDR1 SGDLS, CDR2 YYNGEE. V trimming: 3 bases; J trimming: 7 bases; junction bases outside the gene matches: 13. In nucleotides, the CDR3 is TGTGCCAGCAGCGCCGATGGGACTACGTTAGAAGAGCAGTACTTC. Its protein is CASSADGTTLEEQYF.

V usage is TRBV4-2 and J usage is TRBJ1-1, with TRBD1 as a possible D gene (5 bases). With 2 bases removed from V and 4 bases from J, the gap between germline ends came to 14 bases. The CDR3 is made up of 15 amino acids. Germline lookup yields CDR1 LGHNA and CDR2 YNFKEQ. The CDR3 reads CASSQNGGVGTEAFF. The CDR3 DNA follows: TGTGCCAGCAGCCAAAACGGGGGAGTGGGCACTGAAGCTTTCTTT.

CDR3 DNA: TGTGCCAGCAGCGGGGGGCAGGGTTGGGAAAACACCATATATTTT. It is translated as CASSGGQGWENTIYF. J is TRBJ1-3 and V is TRBV9, with a tentative D call TRBD1 (6 bases). The CDR3 sequence is 15 residues long. CDR1 and CDR2 (germline): SGDLS, YYNGEE. V gave up 3 bases and J gave up 6 bases, with 16 bases separating them.

The chain joins TRBV2 to TRBJ1-3; TRBD1 matches 8 bases. V lost 2 bases and J lost 6; bases outside the gene matches: 6. Germline CDR1 and CDR2: SNHLY and FYNNEI. The CDR3 contains 15 residues. The CDR3 sequence is CASSESRTGINTIYF. In DNA, the CDR3 is TGTGCCAGCAGTGAATCTCGGACAGGGATAAACACCATATATTTT.

V and J are TRBV29-1 and TRBJ1-2; the D gene is possibly TRBD1 (5 bases). Per the germline V gene, CDR1 is SQVTM and CDR2 is ANQGSEA. There are 12 residues in the CDR3. Trimming pared 8 bases from V and 4 bases from J, leaving 14 bases between. The CDR3 here is CSSQETGYGYTF. For the CDR3, the DNA is TGCAGCTCACAGGAAACTGGCTATGGCTACACCTTC.

The gene calls are TRBV18 and TRBJ2-7; no clear D gene. V was shortened by 0 bases and J by 0 bases, with 3 bases between the two germline ends. Per the germline V gene, CDR1 is KGHSH and CDR2 is LQKENI. The CDR3 is made up of 13 amino acids. The CDR3 nucleotides are TGTGCCAGCTCACCACCCAGCTCCTACGAGCAGTACTTC. Translation gives CASSPPSSYEQYF.

CDR3 sequence reads: CAWSVGSGGMGETQYF. The DNA of the CDR3 is TGTGCCTGGAGTGTGGGTAGCGGGGGAATGGGAGAGACCCAGTACTTC. The chain has TRBV30 and TRBJ2-5; TRBD2 agrees at 9 bases. Germline V CDR1 and CDR2: GTSNPN, SVGIG (reference sequence). The CDR3 loop spans 16 amino acids. Trimming removed 0 bases from V and 4 bases from J; junction bases left unmatched: 9.

The V gene is TRBV6-2 or TRBV6-3, the J gene TRBJ1-5; D perhaps matches TRBD1 (5 bases). This CDR3 is 13 amino acids long. Germline CDR1 is MNHEY and CDR2 is SVGEGT. V was clipped by 2 bases and J by 4 bases, with 6 bases between them. DNA of the CDR3: TGTGCCAGCAGTTACAAGGGGAATCAGCCCCAGCATTTT. Protein: CASSYKGNQPQHF.

V and J are TRBV24-1 and TRBJ2-1; TRBD2 matches at 15 bases. Germline loops: CDR1 KGHDR, CDR2 SFDVKD. This CDR3 spans 17 amino acids. With V trimmed by 8 bases and J by 1 base, 5 bases remained unmatched. In DNA, the CDR3 is TGTGCCACCAACCGGACTAGCGGGGGGGGGTCCTACAATGAGCAGTTCTTC. Protein: CATNRTSGGGSYNEQFF.

The chain links TRBV19 to TRBJ1-2, with a tentative D call TRBD1 (6 bases). The CDR3 totals 15 residues. Between the trimmed V and J ends, which lost 3 bases and 6 bases, there was a span of 17 bases. Germline V CDR1 and CDR2: LNHDA, SQIVND (reference sequence). CDR3 in amino acids: CASSISGQGHHGYTF. CDR3 nucleotide sequence: TGTGCCAGTAGTATTTCGGGGCAGGGACATCATGGCTACACCTTC.

The chain links TRBV12-3 or TRBV12-4 to TRBJ2-2, with no clear D. Trimming left V 2 bases short and J 7 bases short, with 5 bases between. CDR3 length: 12 amino acids. The CDR3 sequence is CASSLTGGELFF. CDR3 nucleotide sequence: TGTGCCAGCAGTTTAACGGGCGGGGAGCTGTTTTTT.

This clone is a singleton in its sample. The V call is TRBV5-6, the J call TRBJ1-6; D call uncertain. The CDR3 is 14 residues long. Deletions cut 1 base from V and 10 bases from J, with 12 bases between. Germline values: CDR1 SGHDT, CDR2 YYEEEE. The CDR3 sequence: CASSLSRIQSPLHF. The DNA for the CDR3 is TGTGCCAGCAGCTTGAGCAGGATACAATCACCCCTCCACTTT. Full variable domain (outside the CDR3, taken from reference TRBV5-6 and TRBJ1-6): DAGVTQSPTHLIKTRGQQVTLRCSPKSGHDTVSWYQQALGQGPQFIFQYYEEEERQRGNFPDRFSGHQFPNYSSELNVNALLLGDSALYLCASSLSRIQSPLHFGNGTRLTVT.

V gene TRBV15 combines with J gene TRBJ2-2; D unresolved. CDR1 is LNHNV, CDR2 YYDKDF, per germline (reference sequence). Deletions cut 0 bases from V and 5 bases from J, with 7 bases between. The CDR3 consists of 14 residues. In nucleotides, the CDR3 is TGTGCCACCAGCAGAGAGCTCCTAACCGGGGAGCTGTTTTTT. Its translation: CATSRELLTGELFF.

Concerning this clone: This same CDR3 is encoded by further DNA sequences in the sample. The genes are TRBV11-2 and TRBJ1-2, with D maybe TRBD1 (5 bases). CDR1 and CDR2 (germline): SGHAT, FQNNGV. CDR3 length: 12 amino acids. The V end was cut by 5 bases, the J end by 7 bases, with 11 bases between. The CDR3 sequence is CASSLSGGGYTF. CDR3 nucleotide sequence: TGTGCCAGCAGCCTCAGCGGGGGTGGCTACACCTTC.